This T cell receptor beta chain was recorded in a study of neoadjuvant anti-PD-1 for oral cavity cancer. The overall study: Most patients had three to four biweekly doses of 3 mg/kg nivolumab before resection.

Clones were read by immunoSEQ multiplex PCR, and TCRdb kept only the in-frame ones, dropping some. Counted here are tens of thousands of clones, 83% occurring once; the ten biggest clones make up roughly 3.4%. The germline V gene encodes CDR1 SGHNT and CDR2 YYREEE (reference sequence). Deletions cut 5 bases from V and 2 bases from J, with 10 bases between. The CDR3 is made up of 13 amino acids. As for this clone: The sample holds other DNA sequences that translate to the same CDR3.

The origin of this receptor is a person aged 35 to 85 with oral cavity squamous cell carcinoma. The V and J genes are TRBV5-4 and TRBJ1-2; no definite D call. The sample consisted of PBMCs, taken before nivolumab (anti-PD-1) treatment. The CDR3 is CASSRDGNYGYTF. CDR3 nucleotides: TGTGCCAGCAGTCGTGACGGCAACTATGGCTACACCTTC.